Listed here are 12 T cell receptor beta chains from one sample, sequenced in a study of identical twins. In TCRdb, the 5' RACE reads were re-called with MiXCR into one record per CDR3 protein. The data show 420,000 or so distinct CDR3 sequences, with roughly 20% seen just once and 9% to 15% held by the top ten. Sequencing was performed on naive T cells sorted from blood. These receptors were collected from a man in his fifties in good health.

This clonotype was counted between two and nine times. V gene TRBV10-2 combines with J gene TRBJ2-5; D not certain. V was clipped by 0 bases and J by 3 bases, with 5 bases between them. Germline CDR1 is WSHSY and CDR2 is SAAADI. The CDR3 extends over 13 amino acids. CDR3 DNA sequence: TGCGCCAGCAGTGAGTCCCAGGAAGAGACCCAGTACTTC. Residues: CASSESQEETQYF.

This clonotype has a count of ten or more. This chain connects TRBV20-1 to TRBJ2-7; D gene ambiguous. CDR1 and CDR2 from the germline V gene are DFQATT and SNEGSKA (reference sequence). Deletions cut 3 bases from V and 7 bases from J, with 10 bases between. The CDR3 loop spans 11 amino acids. Written as DNA, the CDR3 is TGCAGTGCTAGTACGGTTCGAGAGCAGTACTTC. It yields the protein CSASTVREQYF.

This clonotype was detected ten times or more. The rearrangement links TRBV12-3 or TRBV12-4 to TRBJ2-7; 11 nucleotides line up with TRBD2. V was clipped by 4 bases and J by 2 bases; unmatched bases: 1. The CDR3 runs to 14 residues. CDR3 DNA: TGTGCCAGCAGTTCTAGCGGGGGGACCTACGAGCAGTACTTC. This sequence encodes CASSSSGGTYEQYF.

J is TRBJ2-2 and V is TRBV5-1; D perhaps matches TRBD1 (5 bases). Trimming cost V 4 bases and J 1 base, with 8 bases left between them. From germline, CDR1 is SGHRS and CDR2 YFSETQ. CDR3 length equals 14 residues. In DNA form, the CDR3 reads TGCGCCAGCAGCAAAACAGGGAACACCGGGGAGCTGTTTTTT. Translated: CASSKTGNTGELFF.

This clonotype was recorded once. V gene TRBV7-9 combines with J gene TRBJ2-7; the D call may be TRBD1 or TRBD2 (5 bases each). Germline V CDR1 and CDR2: SEHNR, FQNEAQ (reference sequence). This CDR3 is built from 14 residues. V shed 5 bases and J shed 6 bases, with 17 bases lying between them. The CDR3 region has the DNA TGTGCCAGCAGCCCCGTGCGCCCTGGGGGCGAGCAGTACTTC. Translated: CASSPVRPGGEQYF.

This clonotype was seen a handful of times. V is TRBV12-3 or TRBV12-4 and J is TRBJ2-1; 7 bases align to TRBD1. J was trimmed by 8 bases and V by 2 bases; bases with no gene match: 6. This CDR3 is 14 amino acids long. In DNA, the CDR3 is TGTGCCAGCAGTTTAAACAGGGGAGCACATGAGCAGTTCTTC. Its translation: CASSLNRGAHEQFF.

The genes are TRBV20-1 and TRBJ2-1; the match to TRBD1 covers 12 bases. Trimming removed 5 bases from V and 6 bases from J; junction bases left unmatched: 2. Germline V lookup: CDR1 DFQATT, CDR2 SNEGSKA (reference sequence). CDR3 length: 13 residues. The CDR3 sequence: CSAGDRGPNEQFF. CDR3 in DNA: TGCAGTGCTGGGGACAGGGGGCCCAATGAGCAGTTCTTC.

This clonotype was found many times. This rearrangement joins TRBV3-1 to TRBJ1-2; D is undetermined. V dropped 2 bases and J dropped 0 bases, with 4 bases sitting between them. The germline gives CDR1 LGHDT, CDR2 YNNKEL (reference sequence). The CDR3 contains 13 residues. The DNA for the CDR3 is TGTGCCAGCAGCCAAAGAACTAACTATGGCTACACCTTC. Residues: CASSQRTNYGYTF.

This clonotype was counted a few times. V usage is TRBV5-1 and J usage is TRBJ1-2, with TRBD1 matching 7 bases. Unmatched junction bases numbered 14, after V lost 0 bases and J lost 12 bases. The germline gives CDR1 SGHRS, CDR2 YFSETQ. CDR3 length: 15 amino acids. The CDR3 spells CASSLALTGRRHNTF. CDR3 DNA: TGCGCCAGCAGCTTGGCGTTGACAGGGAGGAGACACAACACCTTC.

V and J are TRBV20-1 and TRBJ2-7; D is perhaps TRBD1 (6 bases). Trimming shortened V by 7 bases and J by 2 bases, and 12 bases separated the two germline ends. CDR3 length equals 12 residues. The germline gives CDR1 DFQATT, CDR2 SNEGSKA (reference sequence). Written as DNA, the CDR3 is TGCAGTGTGAACCGGGACACCTACGAGCAGTACTTC. Protein: CSVNRDTYEQYF.

This clonotype was recorded at least ten times. The rearrangement joins TRBV5-6 to TRBJ2-7; 10 bases are a match to TRBD1. Germline V CDR1 and CDR2: SGHDT, YYEEEE. The CDR3 covers 14 residues. J gave up 5 bases and V 2 bases, and 4 bases lay outside the gene matches. The CDR3 nucleotides read TGTGCCAGCAGCTTTGGGACAGGGGAGGACGAGCAGTACTTC. It is translated as CASSFGTGEDEQYF.

The chain employs TRBV20-1 and TRBJ2-7, with 10 bases lining up with TRBD2. From germline, CDR1 is DFQATT and CDR2 SNEGSKA (reference sequence). The V segment lost 3 bases and the J segment 3 bases; nucleotides outside the gene matches: 5. The CDR3 contains 14 residues. In DNA, the CDR3 is TGCAGTGCTAGCGCTAGCGGGGGTTACTACGAGCAGTACTTC. Its protein is CSASASGGYYEQYF.